Below are 21 T cell receptor beta chains sequenced from a single sample in a study of CD8 T cell repertoires and HIV-1 epitope variants. Their antigens are not known. TCRdb's copy holds only in-frame clones and misses some; the assay was immunoSEQ multiplex PCR. The sample lists about 2,600 clones; about 70% were seen once. The sequencing input was cultured CD8+ T cells derived from PBMCs. These receptors all come from a male donor with HIV.

CDR3 in amino acids: CASSITGTGSYEQYF. The CDR3 DNA reads as TGTGCCAGTAGTATCACCGGGACAGGGAGCTACGAGCAGTACTTC. The rearrangement links TRBV19 to TRBJ2-7, with 9 bases identical to TRBD1. Unmatched junction bases numbered 6, after V lost 3 bases and J lost 3 bases. The germline gives CDR1 LNHDA, CDR2 SQIVND (reference sequence). The CDR3 runs to 15 residues.

This clone has a handful of counts. The CDR3 spells CASTVSYTEAFF. The CDR3 DNA reads as TGTGCCAGCACCGTGAGCTACACTGAAGCTTTCTTT. The chain carries TRBV12-1 and TRBJ1-1. TRBV12-1 is labeled a pseudogene. The CDR3 consists of 12 residues.

This sequence joins TRBV7-9 and TRBJ2-7; 10 bases align to TRBD2. Trimming at V came to 5 bases and at J to 0 bases, leaving 13 bases not matched to a gene. The CDR3 is 18 residues long. Germline V lookup: CDR1 SEHNR, CDR2 FQNEAQ (reference sequence). The CDR3 sequence: CASSPSGLAEKNSYEQYF. The CDR3 region has the DNA TGTGCCAGCAGCCCCTCAGGACTAGCGGAAAAAAACTCCTACGAGCAGTACTTC.

This clone is termed hyperexpanded (1% or more). This rearrangement joins TRBV7-2 to TRBJ2-7, with TRBD1 matching over 7 bases. The CDR3 is 14 residues long. The junction had 9 bases not matched to a gene; V was cut back by 3 bases and J by 7 bases. CDR1 and CDR2 from the germline V gene are SGHTA and FQGNSA. The CDR3 spells CASSLGQYLREQYF. CDR3 DNA: TGTGCCAGCAGCTTGGGACAGTACCTTCGTGAGCAGTACTTC.

V gene TRBV7-9 combines with J gene TRBJ2-7, with 9 positions matching TRBD1. The germline V gene encodes CDR1 SEHNR and CDR2 FQNEAQ (reference sequence). The CDR3 sequence is 15 residues long. V shed 4 bases and J 6 bases; nucleotides not matched to a gene: 10. The CDR3 sequence: CASSSSGTGHFEQYF. The CDR3 bases are TGTGCCAGCAGCTCTTCCGGGACAGGGCATTTCGAGCAGTACTTC.

The chain is built from TRBV6-5 and TRBJ1-2; D call uncertain. This CDR3 comprises 16 residues. Trimming took off 3 bases at V and 1 base at J, with 15 bases between the two ends. Germline values: CDR1 MNHEY, CDR2 SVGAGI. The CDR3 bases are TGTGCCAGCAGTTATTCGTCCACGGATGATAACTATGGCTACACCTTC. Translating gives CASSYSSTDDNYGYTF.

The chain is built from TRBV11-2 and TRBJ1-2; D call uncertain. CDR3 length: 12 residues. Trimming removed 5 bases at V and 7 bases at J, with 11 bases between. Germline CDR1 reads SGHAT; CDR2 reads FQNNGV. The CDR3 DNA sequence: TGTGCCAGCAGCCCGGAGGCTGGTGGCTACACCTTC. It translates to CASSPEAGGYTF. Combining the CDR3 with reference TRBV11-2 and TRBJ1-2 gives the whole variable domain EAGVAQSPRYKIIEKRQSVAFWCNPISGHATLYWYQQILGQGPKLLIQFQNNGVVDDSQLPKDRFSAERLKGVDSTLKIQPAKLEDSAVYLCASSPEAGGYTFGSGTRLTVV.

The V gene is TRBV28, the J gene TRBJ1-2; 9 nucleotides line up with TRBD1. The V segment lost 5 bases and the J segment 1 base; nucleotides outside the gene matches: 2. The CDR3 is 14 amino acids. Germline V gene data show CDR1 as MDHEN and CDR2 as SYDVKM. Here the CDR3 reads CASSDRGDNYGYTF. The CDR3 coding sequence is TGTGCCAGCAGTGACAGGGGGGATAACTATGGCTACACCTTC.

The CDR3 DNA is TGTGCCAGCAGTTACTCGGACAGAAATGGCTACACCTTC. It translates to CASSYSDRNGYTF. The rearrangement links TRBV6-5 to TRBJ1-2; D may be TRBD1 (6 bases). This CDR3 contains 13 residues. V shed 0 bases and J shed 6 bases, with 8 bases lying between them. In germline, CDR1 is MNHEY, CDR2 SVGAGI.

This chain uses TRBV25-1 with TRBJ2-1; 8 positions match TRBD2. The CDR3 sequence is 13 residues long. Germline-derived CDR1 and CDR2 are MGHDK and SYGVNS. J was trimmed by 4 bases and V by 6 bases; bases with no gene match: 2. CDR3 coding DNA: TGTGCCAGCAGGACTAGCGCATACAATGAGCAGTTCTTC. This codes for CASRTSAYNEQFF.

The CDR3 region has the DNA TGCAGCGTCATGGGAGGGACAGGGGAGAATGAGCAGTTCTTC. Translation gives CSVMGGTGENEQFF. The chain has TRBV29-1 and TRBJ2-1; 10 bases fit TRBD1. V lost 6 bases to trimming and J lost 7 bases; unmatched junction nucleotides: 9. Germline V lookup: CDR1 SQVTM, CDR2 ANQGSEA. This CDR3 has 14 residues.

The chain combines TRBV19 with TRBJ1-1; D gene ambiguous. CDR3 length equals 14 residues. CDR1 LNHDA and CDR2 SQIVND come from the germline V gene (reference sequence). The V end was cut by 9 bases, the J end by 0 bases, with 14 bases between. The CDR3 sequence is CASRPEAMNTEAFF. The CDR3 DNA sequence: TGTGCCAGCCGCCCCGAGGCCATGAACACTGAAGCTTTCTTT.

The rearrangement links TRBV25-1 to TRBJ2-3; D ambiguous. Germline V CDR1 and CDR2: MGHDK, SYGVNS. V lost 3 bases, J lost 0 bases, and 16 bases lay in between. This CDR3 comprises 17 residues. The CDR3 region is CASSDGWTDLSTDTQYF. As DNA, the CDR3 is TGTGCCAGCAGTGATGGGTGGACGGACCTTAGCACAGATACGCAGTATTTT.

V usage is TRBV6-1 and J usage is TRBJ2-1; no clear D gene. Per the germline V gene, CDR1 is MNHNS and CDR2 is SASEGT. CDR3 length: 8 residues. CDR3 in amino acids: CAWNEQFF. CDR3 coding DNA: TGTGCATGGAATGAGCAGTTCTTC.

The genes are TRBV29-1 and TRBJ2-7; TRBD1 agrees at 7 bases. The CDR3 runs 15 residues. Germline-derived CDR1 and CDR2 are SQVTM and ANQGSEA. V lost 0 bases and J lost 2; bases outside the gene matches: 7. CDR3 amino acids: CSVEDPTGVAYEQYF. CDR3 coding DNA: TGCAGCGTTGAAGACCCTACAGGGGTAGCCTACGAGCAGTACTTC.

CDR3 loop: CSVDGQGIYGYTF. DNA for the CDR3: TGCAGCGTTGATGGACAGGGAATCTATGGCTACACCTTC. The chain links TRBV29-1 to TRBJ1-2, with 8 bases aligning to TRBD1. V trimming: 3 bases; J trimming: 4 bases; junction bases outside the gene matches: 4. Germline V gives CDR1 SQVTM, CDR2 ANQGSEA. This CDR3 has 13 residues.

The gene calls are TRBV7-8 and TRBJ1-1; D remains unclear. The germline CDR1 and CDR2 sequences are SGHVS and FQNEAQ. The CDR3 covers 15 residues. With 5 bases removed from V and 7 bases from J, the gap between germline ends came to 20 bases. CDR3 nucleotides: TGTGCCAGCAGCCCCGGCCTCGGTGGAGTAGGTGAAGCTTTCTTT. Its protein product is CASSPGLGGVGEAFF.

The chain joins TRBV9 to TRBJ2-1; D is undetermined. The CDR3 spans 15 residues. V shed 2 bases and J shed 2 bases, with 11 bases lying between them. Germline-derived CDR1 and CDR2 are SGDLS and YYNGEE. This CDR3 is CASSVDPATYNEQFF. The CDR3 coding sequence is TGTGCCAGCAGCGTCGACCCAGCGACCTACAATGAGCAGTTCTTC.

The rearrangement uses TRBV30 and TRBJ2-7; a weak D match, TRBD2 (5 bases). Trimming removed 0 bases at V and 2 bases at J, with 5 bases between. Germline CDR1 and CDR2: GTSNPN and SVGIG (reference sequence). This CDR3 spans 12 amino acids. DNA for the CDR3: TGTGCCTGGAGTGTACTAGCCTACGAGCAGTACTTC. This translates into CAWSVLAYEQYF.

The chain uses TRBV28 and TRBJ1-3, with 7 nucleotides matching TRBD1. Germline lookup yields CDR1 MDHEN and CDR2 SYDVKM. V shed 1 base and J 0 bases; nucleotides not matched to a gene: 9. The CDR3 contains 18 residues. The CDR3: CASSLLLAGTDSGNTIYF. The CDR3 nucleotides are TGTGCCAGCAGTTTATTACTCGCCGGGACAGACTCTGGAAACACCATATATTTT.

The chain links TRBV7-2 to TRBJ2-1, with 14 bases that match TRBD2. J was trimmed by 9 bases and V by 1 base; bases with no gene match: 5. The CDR3 length is 16 residues. CDR1 is SGHTA and CDR2 is FQGNSA in the germline V gene. DNA of the CDR3: TGTGCCAGCAGCTTAGATGGGACTAGCGGGGGTAGTGAGCAGTTCTTC. Its translation: CASSLDGTSGGSEQFF.